This TCR beta chain stems from a study of shared clonotypes between healthy human individuals. Study as a whole: Participating donors consisted of two women and a few men aged 18 to 49.

Repertoires were generated with immunoSEQ multiplex PCR, while TCRdb's copy carries only in-frame clones and drops some. The sample contains fewer than 1 million clones, about 97% of which appear only once. Note on this clone: Its specificity is not known.

CD8 cells classed as naive were CD45RO-negative and positively selected for CCR7, excluding terminally differentiated effector memory CD45RA+ cells. General study findings and limits: Generation probabilities of non-shared clonotypes were lower (relative to those shared by all four donors).

This CDR3 is built from 13 residues. Trimming removed 8 bases at V and 3 bases at J, with 14 bases between. From germline, CDR1 is SGHVS and CDR2 FQNEAQ. This chain links TRBV7-8 with TRBJ2-7; D is tentatively TRBD1 or TRBD2 (5 bases each). The receptor comes from a man aged 25-45 years in good health. Sample: naive CD8+ T cells sorted from blood. The CDR3 protein is CASGTVGVYEQYF. As DNA, the CDR3 is TGTGCCAGCGGGACCGTGGGTGTCTACGAGCAGTACTTC.